Listed below are T cell receptor beta chains from one sample, sequenced in a study of blood T cell repertoires in COVID-19. Libraries were prepared by immunoSEQ multiplex PCR; TCRdb keeps only in-frame clonotypes and omits some of them. The sample includes over 250,000 clones, around 89% of them seen just once. The material sequenced was peripheral blood. The receptor set was obtained from a woman between 50 and 59 years old with COVID-19, enrolled during active disease. Each CDR3 is given with its conserved first and last residue. The order of the fields is J gene, CDR3 length, clone size, D gene, V gene, CDR3 DNA, CDR3 protein. The D gene is left open where the match is weak. Clone size is given for some rows only: seen once, a few or many times, or a class if the clone is expanded.

>TRBJ2-5|15|.|TRBD2|TRBV4-1
TGCGCCAGCAGCCAGGCCGGGACTAGCGAAGAGACCCAGTACTTC
CASSQAGTSEETQYF
>TRBJ2-1|14|.|.|TRBV5-1
TGCGCCAGCAGCTTGGTCGGGAATTACAATGAGCAGTTCTTC
CASSLVGNYNEQFF
>TRBJ1-1|15|once|.|TRBV15
TGTGCCACCAGCACTTTACAGGAGACGAACACTGAAGCTTTCTTT
CATSTLQETNTEAFF
>TRBJ2-1|18|.|TRBD2|TRBV5-4
TGTGCCAGCAGCCGACGGACTAGCGGGAGGTTCTCCTACAATGAGCAGTTCTTC
CASSRRTSGRFSYNEQFF
>TRBJ1-3|12|.|.|TRBV10-3
TGTGCCATCAGGAGGGCTGGAAACACCATATATTTT
CAIRRAGNTIYF
>TRBJ2-3|12|.|.|TRBV29-1
TGCAGCGTTTCCCCCGGGATCGATACGCAGTATTTT
CSVSPGIDTQYF
>TRBJ1-4|13|.|.|TRBV5-6
TGTGCCAGCAGCTTGACAGCAAATGAAAAACTGTTTTTT
CASSLTANEKLFF
>TRBJ2-3|15|.|.|TRBV29-1
TGCAGCGTTGAACGGGCAGGGGTTAGCACAGATACGCAGTATTTT
CSVERAGVSTDTQYF
>TRBJ1-1|12|.|.|TRBV25-1
TGTGCCAGCAGTTTACTCAACACTGAAGCTTTCTTT
CASSLLNTEAFF
>TRBJ2-7|15|.|TRBD1|TRBV19
TGTGCCAGTAGTATTTCCGGGACAGGGGTGAACGAGCAGTACTTC
CASSISGTGVNEQYF
>TRBJ2-1|14|.|.|TRBV7-9
TGTGCCAGCAGCTTAGAGCAGGGAAAGAATGAGCAGTTCTTC
CASSLEQGKNEQFF
>TRBJ2-7|16|.|.|TRBV9
TGTGCCAGCAACCCAGCCGCGAGCGGAACAGTCTACGAGCAGTACTTC
CASNPAASGTVYEQYF
>TRBJ2-1|15|.|TRBD2|TRBV27
TGTGCCAGCAGTTTTTCTAGCGGGAGGGATTTAGAGCAGTTCTTC
CASSFSSGRDLEQFF
>TRBJ1-6|15|.|TRBD1|TRBV9
TGTGCCAGCAGCGTCCAGACAGGGGGATACTCACCCCTCCACTTT
CASSVQTGGYSPLHF
>TRBJ2-7|16|.|TRBD2|TRBV6-6
TGTGCCAGCAGTTACTCCGCGGGAGGGCCCCCTGACGAGCAGTACTTC
CASSYSAGGPPDEQYF
>TRBJ2-1|17|.|TRBD1|TRBV5-4
TGTGCCAGCAGCTGGGAACAGGGGATAAATTTAAACAATGAGCAGTTCTTC
CASSWEQGINLNNEQFF
>TRBJ2-2|15|.|TRBD1|TRBV5-4
TGTGCCAGCGTAGACAGGGGGTCCAGGAACGGGGAGCTGTTTTTT
CASVDRGSRNGELFF
>TRBJ1-1|14|.|TRBD1|TRBV2
TGTGCCAGCAGCCACAGGGGGGATCCATCTGAAGCTTTCTTT
CASSHRGDPSEAFF
>TRBJ2-7|15|.|.|TRBV4-3
TGCGCCAGCAGCCAAGATAACGGAAGGGGGTACGAGCAGTACTTC
CASSQDNGRGYEQYF
>TRBJ2-2|12|.|.|TRBV19
TGTGCCAGTAGTATGAGTATCGGGGAGCTGTTTTTT
CASSMSIGELFF
>TRBJ1-2|15|.|TRBD1|TRBV7-9
TGTGCCAGCAGCTTAGTAGGGGGCGCGTCGGATGGCTACACCTTC
CASSLVGGASDGYTF
>TRBJ2-5|13|.|.|TRBV27
TGTGCCAGCAGAATCGGACATGAAGAGACCCAGTACTTC
CASRIGHEETQYF